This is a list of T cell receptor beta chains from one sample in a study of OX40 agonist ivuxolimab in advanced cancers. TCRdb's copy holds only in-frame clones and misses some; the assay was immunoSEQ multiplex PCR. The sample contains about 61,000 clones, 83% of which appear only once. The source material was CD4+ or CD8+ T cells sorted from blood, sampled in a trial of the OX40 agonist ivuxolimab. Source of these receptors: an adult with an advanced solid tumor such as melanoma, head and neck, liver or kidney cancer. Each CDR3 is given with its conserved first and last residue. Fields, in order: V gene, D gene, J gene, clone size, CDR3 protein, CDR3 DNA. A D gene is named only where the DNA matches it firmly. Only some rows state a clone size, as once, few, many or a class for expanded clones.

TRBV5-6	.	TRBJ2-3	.	CASSSLDSTDTQYF	TGTGCCAGCAGCTCTCTCGATAGCACAGATACGCAGTATTTT
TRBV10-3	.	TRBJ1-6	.	CAISPGSSYNSPLHF	TGTGCCATCAGTCCGGGCAGCTCCTATAATTCACCCCTCCACTTT
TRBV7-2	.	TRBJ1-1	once	CASSYRDRNTEAFF	TGTGCCAGCAGTTACAGGGATAGGAACACTGAAGCTTTCTTT
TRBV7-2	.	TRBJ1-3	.	CASSPGLSGNTIYF	TGTGCCAGCAGCCCGGGCCTCTCTGGAAACACCATATATTTT
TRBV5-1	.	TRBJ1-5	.	CASSLGHQPNQPQHF	TGCGCCAGCAGCTTGGGTCATCAACCAAATCAGCCCCAGCATTTT
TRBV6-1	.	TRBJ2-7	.	CASSSQGKYEQYF	TGTGCCAGCAGTAGTCAAGGGAAGTACGAGCAGTACTTC
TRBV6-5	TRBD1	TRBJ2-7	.	CASSYTDRNTYEQYF	TGTGCCAGCAGTTACACGGACAGGAACACCTACGAGCAGTACTTC
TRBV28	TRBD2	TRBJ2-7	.	CASSVSGGMNPQYF	TGTGCCAGCAGCGTTAGCGGGGGCATGAATCCGCAGTACTTC
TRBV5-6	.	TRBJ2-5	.	CASNKVGAKETQYF	TGTGCCAGCAACAAAGTGGGGGCCAAAGAGACCCAGTACTTC
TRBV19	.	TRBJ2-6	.	CASSISRVGANVLTF	TGTGCCAGTAGTATCTCCCGGGTAGGGGCCAACGTCCTGACTTTC
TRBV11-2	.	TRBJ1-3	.	CASSLVYTVSGNTIYF	TGTGCCAGCAGCTTAGTGTACACAGTCTCTGGAAACACCATATATTTT
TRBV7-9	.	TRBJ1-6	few	CASSLERLPQPLHF	TGTGCCAGCAGCTTAGAAAGACTTCCCCAACCCCTCCACTTT
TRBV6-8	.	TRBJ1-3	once	CASSSGEKENTIYF	TGTGCCAGCAGCTCGGGAGAAAAGGAAAACACCATATATTTT
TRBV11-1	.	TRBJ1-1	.	CASVRMGRGNTEAFF	TGTGCCAGCGTACGGATGGGCCGGGGGAACACTGAAGCTTTCTTT
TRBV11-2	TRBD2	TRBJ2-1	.	CASSPMRGVYNEQFF	TGTGCCAGCAGCCCGATGCGGGGGGTCTACAATGAGCAGTTCTTC
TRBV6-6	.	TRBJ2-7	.	CASSYSSWGDEQYF	TGTGCCAGCAGTTACTCGAGTTGGGGGGACGAGCAGTACTTC
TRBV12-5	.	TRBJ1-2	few	CASGLNGGYTF	TGTGCTAGTGGTTTGAACGGAGGCTACACCTTC
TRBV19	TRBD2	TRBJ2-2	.	CASRTSGGAAGELFF	TGTGCCAGTAGAACTAGCGGGGGGGCCGCCGGGGAGCTGTTTTTT
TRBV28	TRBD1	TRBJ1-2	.	CASSLGQRYGYTF	TGTGCCAGCAGTTTGGGACAGCGCTATGGCTACACCTTC
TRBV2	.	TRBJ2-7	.	CASSAEQGWDLYEQYF	TGTGCCAGCAGTGCCGAACAGGGTTGGGATCTTTACGAGCAGTACTTC
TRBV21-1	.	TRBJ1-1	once	CASRTAMNTEAFF	TGTGCCAGCAGGACGGCCATGAACACTGAAGCTTTCTTT
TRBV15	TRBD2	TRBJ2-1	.	CATSLGLAGNNEQFF	TGTGCCACCAGCTTGGGACTAGCGGGGAACAATGAGCAGTTCTTC
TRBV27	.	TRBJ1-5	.	CASSFGAGGNQPQHF	TGTGCCAGCAGTTTCGGCGCAGGGGGCAATCAGCCCCAGCATTTT
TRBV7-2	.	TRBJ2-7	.	CASTTQQGFHEQYF	TGTGCCAGCACCACACAGCAGGGTTTCCACGAGCAGTACTTC
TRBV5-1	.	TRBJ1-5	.	CASSLDGRGLGQPQHF	TGCGCCAGCAGCTTGGATGGCCGGGGATTAGGTCAGCCCCAGCATTTT
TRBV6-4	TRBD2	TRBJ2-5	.	CASSPGGAGGETQYF	TGTGCCAGCAGTCCAGGGGGAGCGGGGGGAGAGACCCAGTACTTC
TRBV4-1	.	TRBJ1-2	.	CASSQEGNVRNYGYTF	TGCGCCAGCAGCCAAGAGGGGAACGTACGGAACTATGGCTACACCTTC
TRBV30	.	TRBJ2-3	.	CACTGPPGTDTQYF	TGTGCCTGCACCGGGCCCCCCGGTACAGATACGCAGTATTTT
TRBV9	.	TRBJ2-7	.	CASSVDWRGGTYEQYF	TGTGCCAGCAGCGTAGATTGGAGGGGGGGCACCTACGAGCAGTACTTC
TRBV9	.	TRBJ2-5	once	CASSVAEGRRETQYF	TGTGCCAGCAGCGTAGCGGAGGGGCGTCGGGAGACCCAGTACTTC
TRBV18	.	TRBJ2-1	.	CASSPPVTSSSYNEQFF	TGTGCCAGCTCACCACCGGTAACCTCGAGCTCCTACAATGAGCAGTTCTTC
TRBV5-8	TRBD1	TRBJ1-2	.	CASSYGTGKANYGYTF	TGTGCCAGCAGCTACGGGACAGGAAAAGCTAACTATGGCTACACCTTC
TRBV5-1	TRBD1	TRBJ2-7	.	CASIAGTGNYEQYF	TGCGCCAGCATCGCCGGGACAGGGAACTACGAGCAGTACTTC
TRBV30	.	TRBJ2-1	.	CAWTMILSTNEQFF	TGTGCCTGGACCATGATACTCAGCACTAATGAGCAGTTCTTC
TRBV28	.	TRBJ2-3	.	CASSPPGRAGDTQYF	TGTGCCAGCAGTCCCCCGGGGCGGGCGGGAGATACGCAGTATTTT
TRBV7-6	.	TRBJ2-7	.	CASSSQYEQYF	TGTGCCAGCAGCTCTCAATATGAGCAGTACTTC
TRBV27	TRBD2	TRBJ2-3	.	CASSLPGGKLTDTQYF	TGTGCCAGCAGTTTACCGGGGGGGAAGCTCACAGATACGCAGTATTTT
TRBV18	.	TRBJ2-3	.	CATDGGVAGDTQYF	TGTGCCACCGACGGGGGTGTGGCGGGAGATACGCAGTATTTT
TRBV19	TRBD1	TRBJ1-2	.	CASSISNRGSYGYTF	TGTGCCAGTAGTATCTCAAACAGGGGTTCCTATGGCTACACCTTC
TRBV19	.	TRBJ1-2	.	CASSEKANF	TGTGCCAGTAGTGAAAAGGCGAACTTC
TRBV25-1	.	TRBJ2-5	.	CASRGEEETQYF	TGTGCCAGCAGGGGGGAAGAAGAGACCCAGTACTTC
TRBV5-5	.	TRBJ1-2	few	CASSLYSGSDGYTF	TGTGCCAGCAGCTTGTATTCGGGTAGCGATGGCTACACCTTC
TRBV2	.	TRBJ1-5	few	CASSEALMSPGHF	TGTGCCAGCAGTGAAGCCCTTATGTCCCCGGGGCATTTT
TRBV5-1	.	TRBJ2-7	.	CASGPGHLSSYEQYF	TGCGCCAGCGGCCCGGGACACCTGAGCTCCTACGAGCAGTACTTC